This TCR beta chain was observed in a study of blood T cell repertoires in COVID-19. Study in general: Italy, Spain and the United States were the sources of the convalescent and acute COVID-19 samples.

The CDR3 spans 18 residues. V trimming: 3 bases; J trimming: 4 bases; junction bases outside the gene matches: 13. From germline, CDR1 is LGHDT and CDR2 YNNKEL (reference sequence). Profiled with immunoSEQ multiplex PCR; TCRdb holds only in-frame clones, not every one. Of 10,000 to 14,000 clones in the sample, approximately 88% were seen once. This sequence joins TRBV3-1 (or the pseudogene TRBV3-2) and TRBJ2-5; 11 bases align to TRBD2. The receptor's source is a human donor in a cohort sampled during active COVID-19. The sample comprised peripheral blood. CDR3 bases: TGTGCCAGCAGCCATAGCGGGGGGGCCTTGGGTGATGGAGAGACCCAGTACTTC. Protein product: CASSHSGGALGDGETQYF.